This record concerns one T cell receptor beta chain sequence. This specimen belongs to a study of blood T cell repertoires in COVID-19. Study as a whole: There were acute and convalescent COVID-19 samples, and they came from the United States, Italy and Spain. PBMCs, B-cell-depleted T cells, or T cells were the source of the cDNA or gDNA that made up the material.

The CDR3 spans 16 residues. CDR1 MNHNS and CDR2 SASEGT come from the germline V gene. Trimming cost V 2 bases and J 0 bases, with 13 bases left between them. Original processing notes: By means of reference gene primer amplification, nucleated cell counts were estimated. TCRdb's table, derived via immunoSEQ multiplex PCR, lists solely in-frame clones and lacks some. V and J calls and clone size are given by that table; D and trimming were obtained from the DNA. The sample consists of about 89,000 clones, around 80% of them appearing once. The origin of this receptor is a human donor in a cohort sampled during active COVID-19. The V and J genes are TRBV6-1 and TRBJ1-2, with D unclear. Input material: peripheral blood. The CDR3 region has the DNA TGTGCCAGCAGTGAAAGTCAGGCCAATACTAACTATGGCTACACCTTC. It codes for CASSESQANTNYGYTF.